The 29 T cell receptor beta chains below come from one sample, sequenced in a study of blood T cell repertoires in COVID-19. Repertoires were generated with immunoSEQ multiplex PCR, while TCRdb's copy carries only in-frame clones and drops some. The data contain 350,000 to 400,000 clones, roughly nine tenths of them singletons. Sequenced input: PBMCs or T cells enriched from blood (not recorded which). These TCRs come from a woman in her 30s who had recovered from COVID-19.

The V call is TRBV2, the J call TRBJ2-1; TRBD1 matches 10 bases. Germline V gene sequence: CDR1 SNHLY, CDR2 FYNNEI. V trimming: 6 bases; J trimming: 4 bases; junction bases outside the gene matches: 6. CDR3 length: 15 residues. In nucleotides, the CDR3 is TGTGCCAGCAGCTGGGACAGGGGACAATACAATGAGCAGTTCTTC. It is translated as CASSWDRGQYNEQFF.

The V and J genes are TRBV28 and TRBJ1-5; D is undetermined. Trimming cost V 6 bases and J 8 bases, with 14 bases left between them. CDR1 and CDR2 (germline): MDHEN, SYDVKM. The CDR3 runs 13 residues. CDR3 sequence reads: CASRDVDSEPQHF. The CDR3, as DNA: TGTGCCAGCAGAGATGTGGATAGCGAGCCCCAGCATTTT.

This clone came up a few times. The CDR3 coding sequence is TGTGCCAGCAGCTTAGCGTGGACAGGTGCGGAAAAACTGTTTTTT. Translation gives CASSLAWTGAEKLFF. J is TRBJ1-4 and V is TRBV7-9; 7 bases fit TRBD1. Germline V gene data show CDR1 as SEHNR and CDR2 as FQNEAQ (reference sequence). The V and J ends lost 0 bases and 8 bases, in that order; junction bases with no gene match: 6. The CDR3 covers 15 residues.

This chain joins TRBV27 and TRBJ2-1; D is ambiguous. Germline loops: CDR1 MNHEY, CDR2 SMNVEV (reference sequence). The CDR3 loop spans 13 amino acids. V lost 5 bases, J lost 4 bases, and 9 bases lay in between. CDR3 nucleotides: TGTGCCAGCAGTCTTTCGGAGTACAATGAGCAGTTCTTC. It encodes CASSLSEYNEQFF.

For the CDR3, the DNA is TGTGCCAGCAGTAGGAGGCAGGATTTAAGCACAGATACGCAGTATTTT. This encodes CASSRRQDLSTDTQYF. The chain couples TRBV2 to TRBJ2-3; D possibly corresponds to TRBD2 (5 bases). In germline, CDR1 is SNHLY, CDR2 FYNNEI. CDR3 length equals 16 residues. V was trimmed by 5 bases and J by 0 bases, leaving 15 bases between them.

This sequence joins TRBV12-5 and TRBJ1-1; a weak D match, TRBD1 (5 bases). The CDR3 runs 12 residues. From germline, CDR1 is LGHNT and CDR2 FRNRAP. Trimming took off 7 bases at V and 7 bases at J, with 13 bases between the two ends. CDR3 DNA sequence: TGTGCTAGTGTCAAAGGGGTTGATGAAGCTTTCTTT. This codes for CASVKGVDEAFF.

The chain couples TRBV27 to TRBJ2-7, with 10 bases lining up with TRBD2. Germline CDR1 is MNHEY and CDR2 is SMNVEV (reference sequence). The ends lost 8 bases at V and 2 bases at J; junction bases unmatched: 9. This CDR3 has 15 amino acids. In DNA form, the CDR3 reads TGTGCCAGCTCGGAAGAAGCGGGGGGGACCTACGAGCAGTACTTC. This encodes CASSEEAGGTYEQYF.

This chain connects TRBV28 to TRBJ2-1, with TRBD1 as a possible D gene (5 bases). Germline CDR1 and CDR2: MDHEN and SYDVKM. The V gene lost 7 bases and the J gene lost 7 bases, with 14 bases spanning the gap. The CDR3 length is 13 residues. CDR3 in amino acids: CASILTGLNEQFF. The CDR3 DNA follows: TGTGCCAGCATTCTTACAGGCCTTAATGAGCAGTTCTTC.

This chain connects TRBV2 to TRBJ1-5; maybe TRBD1 (6 bases). The CDR3 sequence is 16 residues long. The germline CDR1 and CDR2 sequences are SNHLY and FYNNEI. The V and J ends lost 4 bases and 7 bases respectively, with 20 bases between them. The CDR3 DNA sequence: TGTGCCAGCAGTGTAGGACAGAGAGATTCTCGGCAGCCCCAGCATTTT. It yields the protein CASSVGQRDSRQPQHF.

This clone showed up many times. The chain employs TRBV7-9 and TRBJ1-5, with 9 bases that match TRBD1. The CDR3 consists of 16 residues. Germline V gives CDR1 SEHNR, CDR2 FQNEAQ (reference sequence). The junction had 9 bases not matched to a gene; V was cut back by 5 bases and J by 4 bases. This chain's CDR3 is CASSLEQGAANQPQHF. The DNA of the CDR3 is TGTGCCAGCAGCCTGGAACAGGGGGCGGCGAATCAGCCCCAGCATTTT.

The chain links TRBV4-1 to TRBJ1-2; 8 bases map to TRBD1. Losses at the gene ends were 4 bases for V and 4 bases for J; bases not matched to a gene: 8. The germline V gene has CDR1 MGHRA and CDR2 YSYEKL. The CDR3 is 15 residues long. CDR3 sequence: CASSPPQGASYGYTF. The CDR3 DNA reads as TGCGCCAGCAGCCCCCCCCAGGGGGCTTCCTATGGCTACACCTTC.

Only a few counts were recorded for this clone. The V gene is TRBV4-1, the J gene TRBJ2-1; 7 bases fit TRBD1. The germline gives CDR1 MGHRA, CDR2 YSYEKL. There are 15 residues in the CDR3. V was pared by 1 base and J by 9 bases, with 9 bases of the junction left unmatched. As DNA, the CDR3 is TGCGCCAGCAGCCAAGCGGGACAGCAAGGGAGTGAGCAGTTCTTC. It encodes CASSQAGQQGSEQFF.

In its sample, this clone was seen once. The gene calls are TRBV5-1 and TRBJ1-1; perhaps TRBD1 as D (6 bases). This CDR3 has 13 residues. V shed 7 bases and J shed 1 base, with 11 bases lying between them. CDR1 and CDR2 (germline): SGHRS, YFSETQ. The CDR3 bases are TGCGCCAGCCGACAGGAGTCGAACACTGAAGCTTTCTTT. This translates into CASRQESNTEAFF.

The chain combines TRBV14 with TRBJ1-4; D not certain. Trimming took 0 bases from V and 0 from J, leaving 8 bases between them. Germline CDR1 SGHDN, CDR2 FVKESK. The CDR3 is 16 amino acids. Here the CDR3 DNA reads TGTGCCAGCAGCCAAGATAGGCAGGCAACTAATGAAAAACTGTTTTTT. Its translation: CASSQDRQATNEKLFF.

The rearrangement joins TRBV5-1 to TRBJ2-5, with D perhaps matching TRBD1 (6 bases). The germline V and J ends were trimmed by 0 bases and 5 bases, with 17 bases remaining between them. The CDR3 sequence is 16 residues long. CDR1 and CDR2 from the germline V gene are SGHRS and YFSETQ. CDR3 nucleotide sequence: TGCGCCAGCAGCTTGGCCGGGAAAACAGGGTGGGAGACCCAGTACTTC. Residues: CASSLAGKTGWETQYF.

This clone was seen just once. The V call is TRBV6-6, the J call TRBJ2-2, with 9 bases that match TRBD1. Germline V gene data show CDR1 as MNHNY and CDR2 as SVGAGI (reference sequence). The V and J ends lost 5 bases and 4 bases, in that order; junction bases with no gene match: 11. The CDR3 consists of 17 residues. The CDR3 sequence: CASSRDRVTSSTGELFF. CDR3 in DNA: TGTGCCAGCAGTCGGGACAGGGTCACTTCGAGCACCGGGGAGCTGTTTTTT.

The J gene is TRBJ1-2, the V gene TRBV29-1; D call uncertain. The CDR3 is 14 amino acids. Germline CDR1 and CDR2: SQVTM and ANQGSEA. V was cut by 6 bases and J by 6 bases, with 20 bases left in between. The CDR3 nucleotides read TGCAGCGTGTCCATTCAAGGCAGGAACCATGGCTACACCTTC. Encoded protein: CSVSIQGRNHGYTF.

This clone came up once. This chain links TRBV18 with TRBJ1-6; 7 positions match TRBD1. CDR3 length: 14 residues. Germline lookup yields CDR1 KGHSH and CDR2 LQKENI. V dropped 4 bases and J dropped 7; count of bases not matched to a gene: 4. The CDR3 nucleotides are TGTGCCAGCTCACGGGACAGATTAAATTCACCCCTCCACTTT. This translates into CASSRDRLNSPLHF.

The rearrangement uses TRBV20-1 and TRBJ2-5; 8 nucleotides align to TRBD2. Looked up from germline, CDR1 is DFQATT and CDR2 is SNEGSKA (reference sequence). V gave up 3 bases and J gave up 3 bases; unmatched junction bases: 6. The CDR3 has 14 amino acids. In DNA, the CDR3 is TGCAGTGCTAGTTGGGGACTAGACGAAGAGACCCAGTACTTC. Translation gives CSASWGLDEETQYF.

V gene TRBV7-2 combines with J gene TRBJ1-5, with D perhaps TRBD1 (5 bases). The CDR3 sequence is 14 residues long. The V gene's germline CDR1 is SGHTA and CDR2 FQGNSA. Trimming removed 2 bases from V and 9 bases from J, with 14 bases in between. The chain's CDR3 is CASSLRQGTLPQHF. DNA for the CDR3: TGTGCCAGCAGCTTACGCCAGGGAACTCTGCCCCAGCATTTT.

Only a few counts were recorded for this clone. Here the CDR3 DNA reads TGTGCCAGCTCACCCGGGACAAGCTACGAGCAGTACTTC. Its protein is CASSPGTSYEQYF. This rearrangement joins TRBV18 to TRBJ2-7; D perhaps matches TRBD1 (6 bases). The V and J ends lost 3 bases and 3 bases respectively, with 9 bases between them. The CDR3 covers 13 residues. The germline V gene encodes CDR1 KGHSH and CDR2 LQKENI.

This clone occurred once. This chain uses TRBV29-1 with TRBJ1-1; D gene uncertain. CDR3 length: 12 residues. CDR1 and CDR2 (germline): SQVTM, ANQGSEA. Between the trimmed V and J ends, which lost 4 bases and 0 bases, there was a span of 6 bases. For the CDR3, the DNA is TGCAGCGTTGTCGACTTGAACACTGAAGCTTTCTTT. Translation gives CSVVDLNTEAFF.

The count of this clone is one. This chain uses TRBV5-4 with TRBJ2-7, with D maybe TRBD2 (5 bases). The germline V and J ends were trimmed by 4 bases and 3 bases, with 17 bases remaining between them. The CDR3 length is 15 residues. Germline loops: CDR1 SGHNT, CDR2 YYREEE (reference sequence). The CDR3 sequence is CASSARTGSLYEQYF. In DNA form, the CDR3 reads TGTGCCAGCAGCGCGAGGACTGGATCGCTCTACGAGCAGTACTTC.

The chain carries TRBV10-2 and TRBJ2-7; tentative D call: TRBD2 (5 bases). Germline V gives CDR1 WSHSY, CDR2 SAAADI. The CDR3 has 12 residues. V dropped 6 bases and J dropped 3 bases, with 9 bases sitting between them. The CDR3 is CASSPGYYEQYF. In DNA form, the CDR3 reads TGCGCCAGCAGCCCGGGGTACTACGAGCAGTACTTC.

The rearrangement links TRBV15 to TRBJ2-1, with TRBD1 matching over 7 bases. The J segment lost 14 bases and the V segment lost 0 bases, leaving 13 bases of the junction unmatched. CDR3 length: 15 amino acids. Germline CDR1 and CDR2: LNHNV and YYDKDF (reference sequence). The CDR3 nucleotides read TGTGCCACCAGCAGAGATCTGACAGGGAAATTTTTGGAGTTCTTC. This encodes CATSRDLTGKFLEFF.

The gene calls are TRBV7-9 and TRBJ2-3; D may be TRBD2 (6 bases). V lost 5 bases and J 2 bases, leaving 14 bases between the germline ends. The CDR3 has 15 residues. Germline V gene lookup returns CDR1 SEHNR and CDR2 FQNEAQ (reference sequence). In DNA, the CDR3 is TGTGCCAGCAGCCTCCGGCGGGGCATCACAGATACGCAGTATTTT. Translating gives CASSLRRGITDTQYF.

The chain has TRBV10-3 and TRBJ2-1; 10 nucleotides line up with TRBD2. The CDR3 has 14 residues. Germline-derived CDR1 and CDR2 are ENHRY and SYGVKD. The trim removed 7 bases at V and 10 bases at J, leaving 10 bases unmatched. CDR3 nucleotides: TGTGCCATCACTCCTACGCTACTAGCGGGAGAGCAGTTCTTC. As protein: CAITPTLLAGEQFF.

This clone was observed a few times. The chain carries TRBV19 and TRBJ2-2; 8 positions match TRBD2. CDR1 and CDR2 (germline): LNHDA, SQIVND (reference sequence). The CDR3 has 16 residues. V lost 4 bases to trimming and J lost 1 base; unmatched junction nucleotides: 5. The CDR3 sequence is CASSKSGRGNTGELFF. In DNA form, the CDR3 reads TGTGCCAGTAGTAAAAGCGGGAGAGGGAACACCGGGGAGCTGTTTTTT. Supplemented by reference TRBV19 and TRBJ2-2, the full variable domain reads DGGITQSPKYLFRKEGQNVTLSCEQNLNHDAMYWYRQDPGQGLRLIYYSQIVNDFQKGDIAEGYSVSREKKESFPLTVTSAQKNPTAFYLCASSKSGRGNTGELFFGEGSRLTVL.

This chain links TRBV25-1 with TRBJ2-3; D perhaps matches TRBD2 (7 bases). Deletions cut 7 bases from V and 5 bases from J, with 16 bases between. Per germline, CDR1 MGHDK and CDR2 SYGVNS. CDR3 length: 14 residues. CDR3 amino acids: CASTVGGGLDTQYF. The CDR3 coding sequence is TGTGCCAGCACCGTGGGAGGGGGGTTAGATACGCAGTATTTT.